This T cell receptor beta chain was profiled in a study of T cells in Graves' hyperthyroidism and ophthalmopathy. Researchers amplified the TCR beta CDR3 regions from RNA transcripts. A set of HTBI primers served as the primers for a first-round RT-PCR of the TCR CDR3. TCRdb processed the multiplex PCR reads anew with MiXCR; each CDR3 protein has one entry. Among about 640,000 distinct CDR3 sequences listed, less than 25% were seen once. With duration under 3 months, ophthalmopathy was active: Clinical Activity Score at least 3, NOSPECS at least 4. For the diagnoses, clinical symptoms, serum thyroxine and TRAb, thyroid ultrasound and orbital computed tomography were used. A roughly 10 ml volume of fresh peripheral blood provided the PBMCs. The source of this sequence is a man aged 25 to 40 with Graves' ophthalmopathy. Specimen: blood.

CDR3 DNA sequence: TGTGCCAGCGAGGGAGTGGGCTACGAGCAGTACTTC. Amino acids: CASEGVGYEQYF. The chain couples TRBV11-2 to TRBJ2-7; possible D gene TRBD2, 5 bases. Looked up from germline, CDR1 is SGHAT and CDR2 is FQNNGV. V was trimmed by 8 bases and J by 3 bases, leaving 11 bases between them. This CDR3 is built from 12 residues.